This T cell receptor (beta chain) was recovered during a study of blood T cell repertoires in COVID-19. Study summary: The United States, Italy and Spain provided the acute and convalescent COVID-19 samples.

Participant-given clinical history determined each cohort assignment. Two negative PCRs, clearance, or symptom resolution had been documented for recovered Cohort 3 donors. CDR1 SGHNT and CDR2 YENEEA come from the germline V gene. There are 20 residues in the CDR3. The V segment lost 4 bases and the J segment 2 bases; nucleotides outside the gene matches: 19. Original handling: Estimates of nucleated cell counts were drawn from the amplification of reference gene primers. Libraries were prepared by immunoSEQ multiplex PCR; TCRdb keeps only in-frame clonotypes and omits some of them. The V and J calls and clone size were taken over from that table, and D and trimming were inferred from the DNA. The data show some 260,000 clones, 85% to 95% seen once.

The chain combines TRBV11-3 with TRBJ2-5; 10 bases fit TRBD2. The clonotype originates from a woman aged 18-29 years who had recovered from COVID-19. Sequencing used PBMCs or T cells enriched from blood (not recorded which). The CDR3 DNA reads TGTGCCAGCAGCTCCCCTTTCGCGATCGCTAAGCGGGGGGGACAAGAGACCCAGTACTTC. Protein product: CASSSPFAIAKRGGQETQYF. The entire variable domain, with the rest obtained from reference TRBV11-3 and TRBJ2-5, is as follows: EAGVVQSPRYKIIEKKQPVAFWCNPISGHNTLYWYLQNLGQGPELLIRYENEEAVDDSQLPKDRFSAERLKGVDSTLKIQPAELGDSAVYLCASSSPFAIAKRGGQETQYFGPGTRLLVL.